This T cell receptor beta chain comes out of a study of early T cells in non-severe SARS-CoV-2 infection. Study overall: It was bulk RNA from unsorted whole blood that was sequenced, and the chains were unpaired.

Attachment of unique molecular identifiers to individual cDNA molecules was performed. TCRdb re-analysed the 5' RACE reads in MiXCR, keeping a single row per CDR3 protein. The sample lists tens of thousands of distinct CDR3 sequences, 4.7% occurring once. Study-wide results and caveats: Lookups in VDJdb leaned toward anti-spike CD8 responses and missed private and CD4 specificities.

This clonotype was recorded at least ten times. The antigen is not known. The clonotype originates from an adult who was a healthcare worker with PCR-confirmed SARS-CoV-2 infection or an uninfected control (not recorded which). Sequences were obtained from whole blood.

The CDR3 DNA follows: TGTGCCAGCAGCCGAGGAGGGGCGAACACCGGGGAGCTGTTTTTT. It translates to CASSRGGANTGELFF. The chain is built from TRBV7-2 and TRBJ2-2; D might be TRBD2 (6 bases). CDR3 length: 15 residues. Trimming took 5 bases from V and 0 from J, leaving 10 bases between them. CDR1 SGHTA and CDR2 FQGNSA come from the germline V gene. The variable domain in full, completed from reference TRBV7-2 and TRBJ2-2, reads GAGVSQSPSNKVTEKGKDVELRCDPISGHTALYWYRQSLGQGLEFLIYFQGNSAPDKSGLPSDRFSAERTGGSVSTLTIQRTQQEDSAVYLCASSRGGANTGELFFGEGSRLTVL.